The rows below give T cell receptor beta chains drawn from one sample of a study of T cell responses to AZD1222 COVID-19 vaccine. Produced via immunoSEQ multiplex PCR; TCRdb's table is partial and in-frame only. The sample has over 150,000 clones; about nine tenths are singletons. Sequencing used peripheral blood, obtained on day 0 of AZD1222 vaccination. These receptors were taken from an adult in good health. The conserved cysteine and the conserved F or W are not part of the CDR3 here. A D gene is named only where the DNA matches it firmly. Not every row has a clone size; where given, it reads once, few, many or a size class.

J gene,clone size,D gene,V gene,CDR3 protein
TRBJ1-1,.,.,TRBV7-2,ASKDRDNTEAF
TRBJ1-6,.,.,TRBV5-1,ASSLGQGESPLH
TRBJ2-3,.,.,TRBV2,ASAPDSITDTQY
TRBJ1-6,once,.,TRBV19,ASRQGLGSPLH
TRBJ2-1,few,TRBD2,TRBV9,ASSPGAGVSLGEQF
TRBJ2-7,.,TRBD2,TRBV10-3,AISPDSGAQNYEQY
TRBJ2-1,.,.,TRBV5-1,ASSLSNEQF
TRBJ2-1,.,TRBD2,TRBV6-2/TRBV6-3,ASSWGLAIEQF
TRBJ2-7,.,.,TRBV7-6,ASTAASSYEQY
TRBJ2-7,.,TRBD1,TRBV9,ASSGSTGEHEQY
TRBJ1-2,.,TRBD1,TRBV25-1,ASSAVTGIRDGYT
TRBJ2-3,.,.,TRBV4-2,ASSQAPREDTQY
TRBJ2-5,.,.,TRBV5-8,ASSLGTAEETQY
TRBJ1-1,.,.,TRBV7-3,ASSLAGQTNTEAF
TRBJ1-1,.,.,TRBV7-2,ASSLGETEAF
TRBJ1-6,.,TRBD1,TRBV6-4,ASRAGTGNNSPLH
TRBJ2-1,.,.,TRBV6-2/TRBV6-3,ASSSHYEQF
TRBJ2-7,.,TRBD1,TRBV7-9,ASSLMILGTGSYEQY
TRBJ1-6,.,TRBD1,TRBV25-1,ASSGTGWNSPLH
TRBJ2-7,.,.,TRBV5-1,ASSSRDTESYEQY
TRBJ1-2,.,.,TRBV4-2,ASSLEGGRGYT
TRBJ1-1,.,.,TRBV18,ASSPIGVDTEAF
TRBJ2-7,once,.,TRBV5-4,ASSLAGTLVHEQY
TRBJ2-6,.,.,TRBV9,ASSVAPRSGANVLT
TRBJ2-1,.,.,TRBV4-2,ASSQRTFSYNEQF
TRBJ1-6,.,.,TRBV6-5,ASSYSTGGSPLH
TRBJ1-2,once,.,TRBV4-2,ASSQESGQRLRGYT
TRBJ2-5,.,TRBD2,TRBV30,AESSGLAGGETQY
TRBJ1-1,.,.,TRBV5-6,ASSQDTVTEAF
TRBJ1-2,.,.,TRBV7-9,ASSAGPPGGYT
TRBJ1-1,.,.,TRBV5-5,ASSLIVIAGRTNTEAF
TRBJ1-3,.,.,TRBV11-2,ASSFSFSGNTIY
TRBJ2-2,once,.,TRBV2,ASREGRASNTGELF
TRBJ2-1,.,TRBD2,TRBV11-1,ASSQTSANEQF
TRBJ2-2,.,.,TRBV5-6,ASSLSDGAGELF
TRBJ1-4,.,.,TRBV4-2,ASRATATNNEKLF
TRBJ2-3,many,TRBD2,TRBV7-3,ASSFGIAGRTDTQY
TRBJ1-2,.,.,TRBV6-2/TRBV6-3,ASSYSAGHNYGYT
TRBJ1-1,.,TRBD1,TRBV5-4,ASSSGTVLNTEAF
TRBJ1-5,.,TRBD1,TRBV6-1,ASSESEGANSNQPQH
TRBJ2-7,.,.,TRBV5-1,ASSPGSGLYEQY
TRBJ2-7,.,.,TRBV13,ASSAGMPYEQY
TRBJ2-3,.,TRBD2,TRBV4-3,ASSQLLAGGPLDTQY
TRBJ2-1,.,.,TRBV7-2,ASSPASGAAHNEQF
TRBJ2-5,.,.,TRBV19,ASSIDKETQY
TRBJ1-1,.,.,TRBV19,ASSIDPQFGIASEAF
TRBJ2-2,.,.,TRBV5-4,ASSLAGTGELF
TRBJ2-1,.,.,TRBV12-3/TRBV12-4,ASSLLIGNEQF
TRBJ1-2,.,.,TRBV5-6,ASSPDQTVYGYT
TRBJ1-5,once,TRBD1,TRBV6-5,ASSQQGALGQPQH
TRBJ2-5,.,TRBD2,TRBV2,ASSPTSGGAKTQY
TRBJ1-5,.,.,TRBV19,ATTDGENQPQH
TRBJ2-7,.,.,TRBV4-3,ASSQAGHGYEQY
TRBJ2-1,.,TRBD1,TRBV5-4,ASSLGDRSYNEQF
TRBJ1-1,.,TRBD1,TRBV6-1,ASSEAGTGGRQAF
TRBJ1-2,.,TRBD1,TRBV19,ASSTTGDGGYT
TRBJ2-1,.,TRBD1,TRBV11-2,ASSVDRGTYNEQF